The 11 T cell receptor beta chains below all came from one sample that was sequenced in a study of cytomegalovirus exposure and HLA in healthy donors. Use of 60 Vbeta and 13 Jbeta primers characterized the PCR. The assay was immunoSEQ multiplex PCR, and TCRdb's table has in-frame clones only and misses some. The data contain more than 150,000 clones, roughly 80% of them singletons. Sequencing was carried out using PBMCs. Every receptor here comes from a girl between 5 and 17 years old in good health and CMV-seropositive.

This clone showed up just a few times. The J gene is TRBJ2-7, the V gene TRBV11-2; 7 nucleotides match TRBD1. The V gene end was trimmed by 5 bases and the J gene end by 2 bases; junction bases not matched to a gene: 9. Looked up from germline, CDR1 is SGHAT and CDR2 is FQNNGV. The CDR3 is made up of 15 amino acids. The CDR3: CASSQQGPPTYEQYF. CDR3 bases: TGTGCCAGCAGCCAACAGGGGCCTCCGACCTACGAGCAGTACTTC.

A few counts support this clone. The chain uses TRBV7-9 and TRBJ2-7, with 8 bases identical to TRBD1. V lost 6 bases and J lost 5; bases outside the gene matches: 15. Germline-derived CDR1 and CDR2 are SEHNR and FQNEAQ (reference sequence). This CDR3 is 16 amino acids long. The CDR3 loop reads CASRGSRETGVDEQYF. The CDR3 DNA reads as TGTGCCAGCAGGGGTTCCCGGGAGACAGGGGTGGACGAGCAGTACTTC.

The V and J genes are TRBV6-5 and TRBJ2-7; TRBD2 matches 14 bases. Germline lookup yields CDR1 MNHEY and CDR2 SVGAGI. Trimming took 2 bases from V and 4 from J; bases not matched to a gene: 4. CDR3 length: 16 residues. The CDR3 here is CASSYRGTSGRYEQYF. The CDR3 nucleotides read TGTGCCAGCAGTTACCGTGGGACTAGCGGGAGATACGAGCAGTACTTC.

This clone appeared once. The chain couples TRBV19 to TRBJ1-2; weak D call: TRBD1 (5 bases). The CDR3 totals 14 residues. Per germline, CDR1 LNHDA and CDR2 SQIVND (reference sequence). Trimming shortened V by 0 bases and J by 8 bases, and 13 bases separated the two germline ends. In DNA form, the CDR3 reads TGTGCCAGTAGTATAGATCTGACAGTTCAAGGCTACACCTTC. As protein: CASSIDLTVQGYTF.

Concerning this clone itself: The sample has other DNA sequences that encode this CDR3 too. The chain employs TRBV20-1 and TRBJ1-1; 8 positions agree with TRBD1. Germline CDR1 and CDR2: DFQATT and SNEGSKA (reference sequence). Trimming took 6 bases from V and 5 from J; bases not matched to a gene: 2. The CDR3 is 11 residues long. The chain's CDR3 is CSARQGTEAFF. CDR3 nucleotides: TGCAGTGCGAGACAGGGGACTGAAGCTTTCTTT.

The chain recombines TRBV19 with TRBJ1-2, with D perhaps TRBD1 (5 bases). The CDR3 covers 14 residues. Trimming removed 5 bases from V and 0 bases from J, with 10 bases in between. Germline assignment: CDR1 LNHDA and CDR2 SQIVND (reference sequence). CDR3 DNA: TGTGCCAGTAGTCCCGGGACTCCTAACTATGGCTACACCTTC. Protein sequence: CASSPGTPNYGYTF.

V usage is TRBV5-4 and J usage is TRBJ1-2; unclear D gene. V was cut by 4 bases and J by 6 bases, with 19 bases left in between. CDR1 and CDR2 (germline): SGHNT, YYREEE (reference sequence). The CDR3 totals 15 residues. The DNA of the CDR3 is TGTGCCAGCAGCAAGTATGCGGGAAGGATGGATGGCTACACCTTC. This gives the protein CASSKYAGRMDGYTF.

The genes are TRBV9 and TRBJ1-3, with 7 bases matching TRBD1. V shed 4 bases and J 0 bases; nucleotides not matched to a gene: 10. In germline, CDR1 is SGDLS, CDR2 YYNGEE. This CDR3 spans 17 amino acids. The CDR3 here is CASSPRDRLSSGNTIYF. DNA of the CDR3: TGTGCCAGCAGCCCCCGGGACAGATTGAGCTCTGGAAACACCATATATTTT. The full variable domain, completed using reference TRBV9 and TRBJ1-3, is DSGVTQTPKHLITATGQRVTLRCSPRSGDLSVYWYQQSLDQGLQFLIQYYNGEERAKGNILERFSAQQFPDLHSELNLSSLELGDSALYFCASSPRDRLSSGNTIYFGEGSWLTVV.

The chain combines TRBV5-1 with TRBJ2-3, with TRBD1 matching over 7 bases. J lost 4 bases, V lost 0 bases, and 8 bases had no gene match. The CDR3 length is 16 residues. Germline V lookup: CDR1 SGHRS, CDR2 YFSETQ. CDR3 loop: CASSLAGQAVSDTQYF. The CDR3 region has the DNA TGCGCCAGCAGCTTGGCAGGACAGGCGGTTTCAGATACGCAGTATTTT.

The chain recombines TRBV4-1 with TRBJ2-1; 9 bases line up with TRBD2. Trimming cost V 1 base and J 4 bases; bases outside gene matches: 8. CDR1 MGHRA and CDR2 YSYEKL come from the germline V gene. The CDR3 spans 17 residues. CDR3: CASSQAYRLAEYNEQFF. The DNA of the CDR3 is TGCGCCAGCAGCCAAGCCTATCGACTAGCGGAGTACAATGAGCAGTTCTTC.

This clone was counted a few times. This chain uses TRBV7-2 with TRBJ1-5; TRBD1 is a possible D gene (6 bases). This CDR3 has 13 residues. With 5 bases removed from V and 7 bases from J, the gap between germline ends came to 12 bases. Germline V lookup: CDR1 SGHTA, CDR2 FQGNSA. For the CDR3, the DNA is TGTGCCAGCAGCGAAACAGGGCTGCAGCCCCAGCATTTT. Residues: CASSETGLQPQHF.